Listed below are T cell receptor beta chains from one sample, sequenced in a study of T cells in Graves' hyperthyroidism and ophthalmopathy. TCRdb re-called the multiplex PCR reads through MiXCR, storing one row per CDR3 protein. The sample consists of 350,000 or so distinct CDR3 sequences, around 18% of them appearing once. Sequencing was carried out using blood. The receptors here all came from a woman aged 40 to 50 with Graves' ophthalmopathy. Both conserved end residues are trimmed from each CDR3. The size of a clone is reported for some rows only, either as once, few or many, or as a class for expanded clones.

V	size	J	length	CDR3
TRBV30	many	TRBJ1-2	10	AWIIHSYGYT
TRBV28	-	TRBJ2-7	14	ASRLNSSRRVYEQC
TRBV19	many	TRBJ1-5	11	ASSITGNQPQH
TRBV6-5	many	TRBJ1-2	11	ASSRGQYYGYT
TRBV6-2/TRBV6-3	-	TRBJ2-2	14	ASTLAGGPGTGELF
TRBV6-5	many	TRBJ2-7	12	ASSYGRGPYEQY
TRBV7-9	many	TRBJ2-7	12	ASTQRGGFDEQY
TRBV7-2	many	TRBJ2-2	14	ASSLSAGGNTGELF
TRBV20-1	many	TRBJ2-7	13	SARDGARVSYEQY
TRBV4-1	-	TRBJ2-7	12	ASSPPGRVYEQY
TRBV24-1	many	TRBJ2-5	14	ATSDPLVGRQETQY
TRBV2	many	TRBJ2-5	10	ATTSGWETQY
TRBV30	many	TRBJ1-5	11	AWSVAGDQPQH